This T cell receptor (beta chain) is from a study of blood T cell repertoires in COVID-19. This CDR3 contains 15 residues. CDR1 and CDR2 from the germline V gene are SGHTA and FQGNSA. The V and J ends lost 1 base and 3 bases, in that order; junction bases with no gene match: 3. Clones were read by immunoSEQ multiplex PCR, and TCRdb kept only the in-frame ones, dropping some. The sample consists of more than 200,000 clones, 82% of them appearing once. This clone showed up just once. The sequence came from an elderly woman with COVID-19, enrolled during active disease. The V call is TRBV7-2, the J call TRBJ2-3; 8 nucleotides agree with TRBD2. Sequenced sample: peripheral blood. The CDR3 nucleotides are TGTGCCAGCAGCTTAGAACTAGCGGCTACAGATACGCAGTATTTT. Its translation is CASSLELAATDTQYF.